This is a list of T cell receptor beta chains from one sample in a study of human T cells and chemical hapten exposure. MiXCR, applied by TCRdb to the RACE reads, yields one record per CDR3 protein. Of about 83,000 distinct CDR3 sequences listed, about 7.5% are singletons. The sample consisted of whole blood, taken in connection with sensitization to the hapten diphenylcyclopropenone (DPC). Receptor source: a woman in her twenties or thirties with alopecia areata. Some clones in this sample may be carry-over from other donors' samples. CDR3s include the opening cysteine and the closing phenylalanine or tryptophan. Each record gives: J gene, D gene, V gene, CDR3 length, clone size, CDR3 protein, CDR3 DNA. A D gene is named only where the DNA matches it firmly. Part of the rows lack a size; the others show once, few, many or a class for expanded clones.

j_call: TRBJ2-3; d_call: TRBD1; v_call: TRBV20-1; cdr3_length: 15; clone_size: many; cdr3_aa: CSAPEAGTATDTQYF; cdr3_nt: TGCAGTGCTCCGGAGGCCGGGACAGCGACAGATACGCAGTATTTT
j_call: TRBJ2-1; d_call: TRBD2; v_call: TRBV29-1; cdr3_length: 15; clone_size: many; cdr3_aa: CSVELALLPYNEQFF; cdr3_nt: TGCAGCGTAGAACTAGCGCTCCTCCCCTACAATGAGCAGTTCTTC
j_call: TRBJ1-2; d_call: TRBD1; v_call: TRBV6-5; cdr3_length: 16; clone_size: few; cdr3_aa: CASREGTGRTNYGYTF; cdr3_nt: TGTGCCAGCAGGGAGGGGACAGGGAGAACTAACTATGGCTACACCTTC
j_call: TRBJ2-5; d_call: TRBD2; v_call: TRBV20-1; cdr3_length: 15; clone_size: many; cdr3_aa: CSALFLAGVMGTQYF; cdr3_nt: TGCAGTGCCCTCTTCCTAGCGGGGGTGATGGGGACCCAGTACTTC
j_call: TRBJ2-1; d_call: NA; v_call: TRBV9; cdr3_length: 14; clone_size: many; cdr3_aa: CASSVTEGIDEQFF; cdr3_nt: TGTGCCAGCAGCGTAACGGAGGGGATCGATGAGCAGTTCTTC
j_call: TRBJ2-3; d_call: TRBD2; v_call: TRBV7-2; cdr3_length: 15; clone_size: many; cdr3_aa: CASSSGAGGPDTQYF; cdr3_nt: TGTGCCAGCAGCTCCGGGGCGGGGGGGCCGGATACGCAGTATTTT
j_call: TRBJ2-7; d_call: NA; v_call: TRBV6-2/TRBV6-3; cdr3_length: 15; clone_size: many; cdr3_aa: CASSYGGVNSYEQYF; cdr3_nt: TGTGCCAGCAGTTACGGCGGGGTGAACTCCTACGAGCAGTACTTC
j_call: TRBJ2-7; d_call: NA; v_call: TRBV7-2; cdr3_length: 15; clone_size: many; cdr3_aa: CASSLALGVSYEQYF; cdr3_nt: TGTGCCAGCAGCTTAGCGTTGGGGGTGAGTTACGAGCAGTACTTC
j_call: TRBJ2-2; d_call: TRBD2; v_call: TRBV5-6; cdr3_length: 19; clone_size: NA; cdr3_aa: CASSPLGGGAQQNTGELFF; cdr3_nt: TGTGCCAGCAGCCCTCTGGGGGGAGGGGCCCAACAGAACACCGGGGAGCTGTTTTTT
j_call: TRBJ2-7; d_call: NA; v_call: TRBV29-1; cdr3_length: 12; clone_size: many; cdr3_aa: CSVYRVGYEQYF; cdr3_nt: TGCAGCGTTTACAGGGTAGGCTACGAGCAGTACTTC
j_call: TRBJ1-5; d_call: TRBD1; v_call: TRBV19; cdr3_length: 15; clone_size: many; cdr3_aa: CASTPGQGSNQPQHF; cdr3_nt: TGTGCCAGTACCCCCGGACAGGGAAGCAATCAGCCCCAGCATTTT
j_call: TRBJ2-6; d_call: NA; v_call: TRBV28; cdr3_length: 15; clone_size: many; cdr3_aa: CASSPTASGANVLTF; cdr3_nt: TGTGCCAGCAGCCCAACTGCCTCTGGGGCCAACGTCCTGACTTTC
j_call: TRBJ1-2; d_call: NA; v_call: TRBV11-2; cdr3_length: 11; clone_size: many; cdr3_aa: CASAQNYGYTF; cdr3_nt: TGTGCCAGTGCACAGAACTATGGCTACACCTTC
j_call: TRBJ1-5; d_call: TRBD1; v_call: TRBV6-2/TRBV6-3; cdr3_length: 16; clone_size: many; cdr3_aa: CASTDGDRGSSQPQHF; cdr3_nt: TGTGCCAGCACCGACGGCGACAGGGGGTCTAGTCAGCCCCAGCATTTT
j_call: TRBJ1-5; d_call: TRBD1; v_call: TRBV7-6; cdr3_length: 12; clone_size: few; cdr3_aa: CATGQGDQPQHF; cdr3_nt: TGTGCCACGGGCCAGGGGGATCAGCCCCAGCATTTT
j_call: TRBJ2-5; d_call: NA; v_call: TRBV18; cdr3_length: 13; clone_size: many; cdr3_aa: CASSPQGPETQYF; cdr3_nt: TGTGCCAGCTCACCCCAGGGGCCGGAGACCCAGTACTTC